The 15 T cell receptor beta chains presented below share a single source sample, sequenced in a study of blood T cells in healthy people across ages. A sample-barcoded 5' primer and a J-beta primer mix were used in a second PCR of roughly 7 to 11 cycles. MiXCR, applied by TCRdb to the 5' RACE reads, yields one record per CDR3 protein. The sample has about 2 million distinct CDR3 sequences, approximately 50% seen once. The sequenced sample was blood. The receptors were sampled from a woman aged 40 to 50 in good health.

This chain links TRBV2 with TRBJ2-1; 9 nucleotides align to TRBD1. The trim removed 6 bases at V and 9 bases at J, leaving 9 bases unmatched. The germline gives CDR1 SNHLY, CDR2 FYNNEI. CDR3 length: 14 residues. The CDR3 DNA is TGTGCCAGCAGACCCGGACAGGGGTCAATTGAGCAGTTCTTC. Amino acid sequence: CASRPGQGSIEQFF.

This chain connects TRBV12-3 or TRBV12-4 to TRBJ2-3; D is possibly TRBD2 (5 bases). This CDR3 contains 14 residues. V was shortened by 2 bases and J by 4 bases, with 10 bases between the two germline ends. The CDR3 loop is CASSLRAGSDTQYF. The CDR3 DNA reads TGTGCCAGCAGTTTAAGGGCGGGCTCAGATACGCAGTATTTT.

The CDR3 sequence: CASSGPSGDYGYTF. The CDR3 region has the DNA TGTGCCAGCAGTGGACCCTCAGGGGACTATGGCTACACCTTC. The chain joins TRBV25-1 to TRBJ1-2; perhaps TRBD1 as D (6 bases). V was shortened by 4 bases and J by 3 bases, with 12 bases between the two germline ends. The CDR3 is 14 residues long. CDR1 is MGHDK and CDR2 is SYGVNS in the germline V gene.

The sample holds one count of this clonotype. The chain joins TRBV15 to TRBJ1-5, with D unclear. CDR1 and CDR2 (germline): LNHNV, YYDKDF (reference sequence). The CDR3 extends over 15 amino acids. Between the trimmed V and J ends, which lost 5 bases and 3 bases, there was a span of 14 bases. The CDR3 nucleotides read TGTGCCACCAGCCCCGGGAGGCCAATCAATCAGCCCCAGCATTTT. Translating gives CATSPGRPINQPQHF.

This sequence joins TRBV6-5 and TRBJ1-2; D remains unclear. There are 14 residues in the CDR3. Trimming stripped 5 bases from V and 8 bases from J, with 18 bases between. Germline loops: CDR1 MNHEY, CDR2 SVGAGI. Written as DNA, the CDR3 is TGTGCCAGCAGTCCTTCAGAGGCTACTAAGGGCTACACCTTC. Translated, it gives CASSPSEATKGYTF.

The chain is built from TRBV3-1 and TRBJ2-5; 8 bases map to TRBD2. V gave up 2 bases and J gave up 2 bases; unmatched junction bases: 4. Germline values: CDR1 LGHDT, CDR2 YNNKEL (reference sequence). This CDR3 spans 15 amino acids. CDR3 bases: TGTGCCAGCAGCCAACAGCGGGGGAATCAAGAGACCCAGTACTTC. Amino acids: CASSQQRGNQETQYF.

V and J are TRBV2 and TRBJ1-1, with D maybe TRBD1 (5 bases). Trimming left V 6 bases short and J 7 bases short, with 12 bases between. The V gene's germline CDR1 is SNHLY and CDR2 FYNNEI. The CDR3 length is 12 residues. The chain's CDR3 is CASSRDVGEAFF. The CDR3 DNA is TGTGCCAGCAGCCGGGACGTAGGTGAAGCTTTCTTT. Full variable domain (rest looked up from reference TRBV2 and TRBJ1-1): EPEVTQTPSHQVTQMGQEVILRCVPISNHLYFYWYRQILGQKVEFLVSFYNNEISEKSEIFDDQFSVERPDGSNFTLKIRSTKLEDSAMYFCASSRDVGEAFFGQGTRLTVV.

This clonotype was seen a handful of times. The J gene is TRBJ2-3, the V gene TRBV27; D may be TRBD1 or TRBD2 (5 bases each). From germline, CDR1 is MNHEY and CDR2 SMNVEV (reference sequence). There are 13 residues in the CDR3. V lost 6 bases, J lost 6 bases, and 13 bases lay in between. The CDR3 spells CASSLMGPDTQYF. CDR3 DNA: TGTGCCAGCAGCTTGATGGGACCCGATACGCAGTATTTT.

The chain recombines TRBV4-3 with TRBJ2-4; tentatively, D is TRBD1 or TRBD2 (5 bases each). Deletions cut 0 bases from V and 9 bases from J, with 15 bases between. Germline-derived CDR1 and CDR2 are LGHNA and YSLEER. This CDR3 region has 15 residues. CDR3 protein: CASSQEGLDGGIQYF. For the CDR3, the DNA is TGCGCCAGCAGCCAAGAGGGGCTGGACGGAGGCATTCAGTACTTC.

The chain is built from TRBV7-2 and TRBJ2-7; 7 bases fit TRBD1. Germline-derived CDR1 and CDR2 are SGHTA and FQGNSA. The CDR3 totals 16 residues. J lost 7 bases, V lost 1 base, and 13 bases had no gene match. CDR3 nucleotides: TGTGCCAGCAGCTTAGAAAAGAGGGGGCACGTATGGGAGCAGTACTTC. Translation gives CASSLEKRGHVWEQYF. The variable domain in full, with the rest retrieved from reference TRBV7-2 and TRBJ2-7, is GAGVSQSPSNKVTEKGKDVELRCDPISGHTALYWYRQSLGQGLEFLIYFQGNSAPDKSGLPSDRFSAERTGGSVSTLTIQRTQQEDSAVYLCASSLEKRGHVWEQYFGPGTRLTVT.

This clonotype was seen at least ten times. V is TRBV12-3 or TRBV12-4 and J is TRBJ2-1; D not resolved. The CDR3 runs 11 residues. V gave up 6 bases and J gave up 9 bases, with 9 bases separating them. The CDR3 reads CASRTAGEQFF. CDR3 coding DNA: TGTGCCAGCAGAACAGCCGGTGAGCAGTTCTTC.

V usage is TRBV7-8 and J usage is TRBJ2-5; D not resolved. The closer fit of TRBJ2-7 to the DNA end suggests the J call may be wrong. CDR1 SGHVS and CDR2 FQNEAQ come from the germline V gene. The length of the CDR3 is 12 residues. CDR3 bases: TGTGCCAGCAGAAATTGGCGGTACGAGCAGTACTTC. As protein: CASRNWRYEQYF.

V usage is TRBV6-5 and J usage is TRBJ1-5; 7 bases fit TRBD1. V lost 6 bases to trimming and J lost 9 bases; unmatched junction nucleotides: 17. CDR1 and CDR2 from the germline V gene are MNHEY and SVGAGI. This CDR3 has 16 amino acids. CDR3 nucleotides: TGTGCCAGCAGCACCGGAACAGGGGCCGGGCAGCGGCCCCAGCATTTT. The encoded protein is CASSTGTGAGQRPQHF.

The rearrangement uses TRBV19 and TRBJ1-1; no firm D call. V was trimmed by 3 bases and J by 3 bases, leaving 11 bases between them. CDR1 and CDR2 (germline): LNHDA, SQIVND (reference sequence). There are 14 residues in the CDR3. CDR3 sequence (DNA): TGTGCCAGTAGTATTGGGAGGACGGACACTGAAGCTTTCTTT. The encoded protein is CASSIGRTDTEAFF.

This chain joins TRBV12-3 or TRBV12-4 and TRBJ2-1, with 9 bases fitting TRBD1. V lost 0 bases to trimming and J lost 5 bases; unmatched junction nucleotides: 5. This CDR3 has 16 residues. The CDR3 bases are TGTGCCAGCAGTTTAGCGGGGACAGGGTCCCACAATGAGCAGTTCTTC. As protein: CASSLAGTGSHNEQFF.